This TCR beta chain is from a study of blood T cell repertoires in COVID-19. Overall study context: Acute and convalescent COVID-19 samples came from the United States, Italy and Spain. Nucleic acid was either cDNA or gDNA, and it came from T cells, B-cell-depleted T cells, or PBMCs.

The CDR3 is 18 residues long. Germline-derived CDR1 and CDR2 are MDHEN and SYDVKM. V shed 6 bases and J 0 bases; nucleotides not matched to a gene: 12. In the original workflow: Counts of nucleated cells, estimated from reference gene primer amplification, were obtained. Assay: immunoSEQ multiplex PCR; the TCRdb copy retains only in-frame clones and omits some. D and trimming were read from the DNA, whereas the V and J calls and clone size are those reported in that table. This table holds about 110,000 clones, about 90% found once. The origin of this receptor is a human donor in a cohort sampled during active COVID-19. The V call is TRBV28, the J call TRBJ1-5; the match to TRBD1 covers 9 bases. The specimen was peripheral blood. For the CDR3, the DNA is TGTGCCAGCAGCATCCGGACAGGGGAGTTTTATAGCAATCAGCCCCAGCATTTT. It yields the protein CASSIRTGEFYSNQPQHF.